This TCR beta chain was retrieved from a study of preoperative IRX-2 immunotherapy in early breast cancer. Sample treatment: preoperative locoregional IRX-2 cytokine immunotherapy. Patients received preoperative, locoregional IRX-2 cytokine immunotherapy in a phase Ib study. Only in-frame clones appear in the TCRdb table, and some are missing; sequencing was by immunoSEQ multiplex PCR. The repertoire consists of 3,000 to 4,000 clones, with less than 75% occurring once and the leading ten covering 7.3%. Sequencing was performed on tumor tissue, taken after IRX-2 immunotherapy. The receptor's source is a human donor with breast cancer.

The CDR3 loop is CASSYSGTLNTEAFF. In DNA, the CDR3 is TGTGCCAGCAGTTACTCAGGGACATTGAACACTGAAGCTTTCTTT. The V and J genes are TRBV6-8 and TRBJ1-1; possibly TRBD1 for D (6 bases). Trimming took 0 bases from V and 0 from J, leaving 8 bases between them. This CDR3 region has 15 residues. CDR1 and CDR2 (germline): MNHGY, SAAAGT.